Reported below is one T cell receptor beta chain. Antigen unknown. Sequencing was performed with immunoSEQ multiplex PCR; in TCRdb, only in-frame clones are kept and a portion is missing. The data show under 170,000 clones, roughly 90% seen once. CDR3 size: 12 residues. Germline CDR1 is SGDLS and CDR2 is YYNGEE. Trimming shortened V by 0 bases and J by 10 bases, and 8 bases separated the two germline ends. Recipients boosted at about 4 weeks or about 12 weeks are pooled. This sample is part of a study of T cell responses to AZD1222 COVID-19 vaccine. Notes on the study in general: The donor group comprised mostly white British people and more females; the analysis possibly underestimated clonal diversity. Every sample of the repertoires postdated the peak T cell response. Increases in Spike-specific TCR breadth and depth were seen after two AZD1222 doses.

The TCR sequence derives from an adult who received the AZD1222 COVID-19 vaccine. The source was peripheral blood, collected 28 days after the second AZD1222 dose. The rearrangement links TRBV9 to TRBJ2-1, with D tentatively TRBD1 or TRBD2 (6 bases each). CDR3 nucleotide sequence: TGTGCCAGCAGCGTAGCGGGGGCCGAGCAGTTCTTC. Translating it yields CASSVAGAEQFF.